This TCR beta chain was sequenced during a study of shared clonotypes between healthy human individuals. Notes on this clone: What it binds is not known.

Assay used: immunoSEQ multiplex PCR; TCRdb lists only in-frame clones, some missing. Of 550,000 to 800,000 clones listed, around 67% are singletons. All of the donors resided in Nashville, Tennessee, and each was a Caucasian adult. J lost 7 bases, V lost 6 bases, and 11 bases had no gene match. CDR3 length: 15 residues. CDR1 and CDR2 (germline): MDHEN, SYDVKM. Study-wide results and caveats: Shared clonotypes: about 5% naive CD4, under 4% naive CD8, about 2.4% memory CD4, about 0.4% memory CD8. Donors were few, which limited the genetic and exposure-history diversity represented.

Sequenced input: memory CD4+ T cells sorted from blood. The subset is: CD45RA-negative fraction. The TCR originated in a woman in her twenties or thirties in good health. J is TRBJ2-7 and V is TRBV28; 11 bases fit TRBD1. This chain's CDR3 is CASSTHTGTGGEQYF. Written as DNA, the CDR3 is TGTGCCAGCAGCACTCATACCGGGACAGGGGGGGAGCAGTACTTC.